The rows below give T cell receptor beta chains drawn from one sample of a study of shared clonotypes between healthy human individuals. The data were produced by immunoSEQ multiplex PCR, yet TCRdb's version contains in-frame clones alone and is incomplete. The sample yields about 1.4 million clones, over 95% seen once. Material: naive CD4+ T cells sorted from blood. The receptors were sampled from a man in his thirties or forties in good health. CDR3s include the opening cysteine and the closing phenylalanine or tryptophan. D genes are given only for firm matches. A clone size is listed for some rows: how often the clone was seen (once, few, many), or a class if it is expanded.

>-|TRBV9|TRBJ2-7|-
TGTGCCAGCAGCGTAGCAGCGGTGGGGAGGAGGGAGCAGTACTTC
CASSVAAVGRREQYF
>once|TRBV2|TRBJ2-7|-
TGTGCCAGCAGCTTCTTAACCGGGAACTACGAGCAGTACTTC
CASSFLTGNYEQYF
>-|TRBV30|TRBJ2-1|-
TGTGCCTGGAGTGGAACAACCCAGTTCTTC
CAWSGTTQFF
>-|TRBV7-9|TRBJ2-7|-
TGTGCCAGCAGCTTTAATTTAAGACAGTCAAACGAGCAGTACTTC
CASSFNLRQSNEQYF
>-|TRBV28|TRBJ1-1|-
TGTGCCAGCAGTTCAACAGGGCCCAGGATGGCGGCTTTCTTT
CASSSTGPRMAAFF
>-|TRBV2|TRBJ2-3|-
TGTGCCAGCAGTGAGCAGGGTTCCCCAGATACGCAGTATTTT
CASSEQGSPDTQYF
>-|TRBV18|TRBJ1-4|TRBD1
TGTGCCAGCTCACCACTCCGGACAGGGGGTTTGGTAGCTAATGAAAAACTGTTTTTT
CASSPLRTGGLVANEKLFF
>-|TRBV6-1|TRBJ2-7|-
TGTGCCAGCAGTGAGACAAATACCTACGAGCAGTACTTC
CASSETNTYEQYF
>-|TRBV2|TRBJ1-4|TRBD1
TGTGCCAGCAGTGGCAAGGACAGGGCGGATGAAAAACTGTTTTTT
CASSGKDRADEKLFF
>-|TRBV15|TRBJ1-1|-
TGTGCCACCAGCAGAGATAAGGCGAACACTGAAGCTTTCTTT
CATSRDKANTEAFF
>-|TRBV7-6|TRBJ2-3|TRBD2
TGTGCCAGCAGCTTAACCGGGACTAGCGGCACAGATACGCAGTATTTT
CASSLTGTSGTDTQYF
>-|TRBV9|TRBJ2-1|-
TGTGCCAGCAGCGTAGACGGGTTCGTCTACAATGAGCAGTTCTTC
CASSVDGFVYNEQFF
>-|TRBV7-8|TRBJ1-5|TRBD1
TGTGCCAGCAGCTCCACATTTACCGGGACAGGGAACAATCAGCCCCAGCATTTT
CASSSTFTGTGNNQPQHF
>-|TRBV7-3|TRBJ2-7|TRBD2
TGTGCCAGCAGCTTAATGGGAGGGACGGACCACGAGCAGTACTTC
CASSLMGGTDHEQYF
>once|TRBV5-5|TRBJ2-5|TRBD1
TGTGCCAGCAGCTTCGGAGTCGGGACAGGGCTTCAAGAGACCCAGTACTTC
CASSFGVGTGLQETQYF
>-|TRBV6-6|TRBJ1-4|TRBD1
TGTGCCAGCAGTTACCCTAGGACAGGGATAAATGAAAAACTGTTTTTT
CASSYPRTGINEKLFF
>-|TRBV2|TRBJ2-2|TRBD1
TGTGCCAGCAGTGCCAGGACAGGGGCCGGGGAGCTGTTTTTT
CASSARTGAGELFF
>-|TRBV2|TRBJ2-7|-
TGTGCTAGCGGACTCTACGAGCAGTACTTC
CASGLYEQYF
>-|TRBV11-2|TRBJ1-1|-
TGTGCCAGCAGCTTTTTCTTCGGGCTCGGGGACACTGAAGCTTTCTTT
CASSFFFGLGDTEAFF
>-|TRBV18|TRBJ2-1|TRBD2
TGTGCCAGCTCACCAGGAGCGGGAGTCGTCAATGAGCAGTTCTTC
CASSPGAGVVNEQFF
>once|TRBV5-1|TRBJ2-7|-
TGCGCCAGCAGCTTGAACTCCCGAAGCTCCTACGAGCAGTACTTC
CASSLNSRSSYEQYF
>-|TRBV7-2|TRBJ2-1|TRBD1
TGTGCCAGCAGCCGTACAGGGGCGCGGTACAATGAGCAGTTCTTC
CASSRTGARYNEQFF
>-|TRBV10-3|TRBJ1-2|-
TGTGCCATCAGTGATTCGGAGAGGGACTATGGCTACACCTTC
CAISDSERDYGYTF
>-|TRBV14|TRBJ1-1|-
TGTGCCAGCAGCCAAGATCAAAGCCGGTTCACTGAAGCTTTCTTT
CASSQDQSRFTEAFF
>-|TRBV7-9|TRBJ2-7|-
TGTGCCAGCAGCTTTTCGGCCCGGGTTCAGTCCGAGCAGTACTTC
CASSFSARVQSEQYF
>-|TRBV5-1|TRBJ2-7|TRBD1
TGCGCCAGCAGCCTGAACAGGGGACGTTCGTACGAGCAGTACTTC
CASSLNRGRSYEQYF
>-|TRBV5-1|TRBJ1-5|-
TGCGCCAGCAGCTGGGGGACCGATCAGCCCCAGCATTTT
CASSWGTDQPQHF
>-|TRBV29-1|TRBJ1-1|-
TGCAGCGTTGGGAAATACACTGAAGCTTTCTTT
CSVGKYTEAFF
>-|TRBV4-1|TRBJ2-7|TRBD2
TGCGCCAGCAGCCGCTATGGACTAGCGGGAGGTGCCTCCTACGAGCAGTACTTC
CASSRYGLAGGASYEQYF
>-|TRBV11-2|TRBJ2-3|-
TGTGCCAGCAGCCCGGCTTTTGGGGCAGATACGCAGTATTTT
CASSPAFGADTQYF
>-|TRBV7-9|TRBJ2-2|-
TGTGCCAGCAGCCCGCGGGGAGCGGTGAACACCGGGGAGCTGTTTTTT
CASSPRGAVNTGELFF
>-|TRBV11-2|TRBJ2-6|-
TGTGCCAGCAGTGTCTGGGCACAGGGTACAGGGGCCAACGTCCTGACTTTC
CASSVWAQGTGANVLTF
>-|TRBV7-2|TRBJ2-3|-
TGTGCCAGCAGCTTAGCGAAGGGAAGGACGCAGTATTTT
CASSLAKGRTQYF
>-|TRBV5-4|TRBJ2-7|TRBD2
TGTGCCAGCAGCTTCTTAGCGGGAGCGTCCTACGAGCAGTACTTC
CASSFLAGASYEQYF
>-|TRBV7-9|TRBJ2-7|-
TGTGCCAGCAGCGAATATGAGCAGTACTTC
CASSEYEQYF
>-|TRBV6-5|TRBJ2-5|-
TGTGCCAGCATCGCCCCGGCACAAGAGACCCAGTACTTC
CASIAPAQETQYF
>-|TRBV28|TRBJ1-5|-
TGTGCCAGCAGTTTGAGACATTATAGCAATCAGCCCCAGCATTTT
CASSLRHYSNQPQHF
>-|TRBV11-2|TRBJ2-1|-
TGTGCCAGCAGCCTTCAAACAGAGCAGTTCTTC
CASSLQTEQFF
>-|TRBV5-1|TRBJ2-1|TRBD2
TGCGCCAGCAGCATTAGCGGGAACTCCTACAATGAGCAGTTCTTC
CASSISGNSYNEQFF
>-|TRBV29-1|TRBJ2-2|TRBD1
TGCAGCGTATCGACAGGGGGCACCGGGGAGCTGTTTTTT
CSVSTGGTGELFF
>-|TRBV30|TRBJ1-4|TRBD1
TGTGCCTGCGAGCACCAACAGGGGGTTGGAGAAAAACTGTTTTTT
CACEHQQGVGEKLFF
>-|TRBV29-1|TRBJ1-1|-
TGCAGCGCTGTGGAGAACACTGAAGCTTTCTTT
CSAVENTEAFF
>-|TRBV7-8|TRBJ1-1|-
TGTGCCAGCAGCCCGACTATGAACACTGAAGCTTTCTTT
CASSPTMNTEAFF
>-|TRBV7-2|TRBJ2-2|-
TGTGCCAGCAGCTTAGTGAGGGCCGGGGAGCTGTTTTTT
CASSLVRAGELFF
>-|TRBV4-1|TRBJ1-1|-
TGCGCCAGCAGCCAAGGACAGGAAATCGAAGCTTTCTTT
CASSQGQEIEAFF
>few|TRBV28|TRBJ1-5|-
TGTGCCAGCAGTCCCGATTTTCCGCCCCAGCATTTT
CASSPDFPPQHF
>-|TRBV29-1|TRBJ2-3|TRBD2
TGCAGCGCGATGCGAGGGACTATGGATACGCAGTATTTT
CSAMRGTMDTQYF
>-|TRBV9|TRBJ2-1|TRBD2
TGTGCCAGCAGCGTAGATCCTAGCGGGGCATACAATGAGCAGTTCTTC
CASSVDPSGAYNEQFF
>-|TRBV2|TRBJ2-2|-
TGTGCCAGCAGTGAATTGGGTGAGGGCGGGGAGCTGTTTTTT
CASSELGEGGELFF
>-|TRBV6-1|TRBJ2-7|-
TGTGCCAGCAGGGGGCCCGGATCCTCCTACGAGCAGTACTTC
CASRGPGSSYEQYF